This TCR beta chain was retrieved from a study of Tregs in tolerant kidney transplant recipients. Sequencing used immunoSEQ multiplex PCR; TCRdb keeps in-frame clones, though not all of them. The sample has tens of thousands of clones, around 90% seen once. Germline V gene sequence: CDR1 SGHNT, CDR2 YENEEA. The CDR3 is made up of 14 amino acids. V was shortened by 3 bases and J by 10 bases, with 16 bases between the two germline ends. The sample consisted of Tregs from blood. This clonotype was sampled from a human donor in good health. The genes are TRBV11-3 and TRBJ2-1, with unresolved D. The CDR3: CASSFENGSPEQFF. The CDR3 region has the DNA TGTGCCAGCAGCTTTGAAAACGGCAGTCCGGAGCAGTTCTTC.